This record covers a single T cell receptor beta chain. Its antigen is not yet known. The input lacks base qualities; no much larger clone sits a single base away. The library came from the immunoSEQ multiplex PCR assay. TCRdb carries this immuneACCESS record with in-frame sequences only. Its versions omit some clonotypes, under half of them owing to an unresolved V gene in the studies checked, with the rest unexplained. The sample table shows 95,000 to 150,000 clones, and more than 80% are seen once. The ten largest clones capture under 8% of the sample. This entry comes from a study of radiotherapy plus CTLA-4 blockade in lung cancer (dated by TCRdb to the late 2010s). Broadly, across the study: Among the enrolled patients, about 19% had an objective response, and about 29% reached disease control.

What the study reported, not specific to this receptor: The strongest predictors of response were reported to be early dynamic shifts in blood T cell clones along with a rise in serum interferon-beta following radiation. After treatment with radiotherapy and ipilimumab, TCR clones that originated in tumors expanded in peripheral blood.

V is pruned by 6 bases and J by 4 bases, leaving 12 bases of the junction without a gene match. CDR1 and CDR2 are drawn from the germline V gene: SNHLY, FYNNEI. The CDR3 measures 15 amino acids from cysteine to phenylalanine. CDR3 DNA is the only sequence kept; it has 45 bases, read in frame from the first base. Focal radiation therapy combined with CTLA-4 blockade (ipilimumab) was tested in patients with chemo-refractory metastatic non-small-cell lung cancer. Sequencing was performed on peripheral blood, taken from a patient treated with radiotherapy plus ipilimumab. The source is a human donor with non-small cell lung cancer that progressed on radiotherapy plus ipilimumab. The rearrangement joined TRBV2 to TRBJ2-7, with 7 middle bases fitting TRBD2. The CDR3 reads as follows: CASSLGTGGLYEQYF. The DNA reads TGTGCCAGCAGCCTGGGGACGGGAGGCCTATACGAGCAGTACTTC.